The entry below gives a single TCR beta chain sequence along with its context. The sample holds one count of this clone. What this receptor recognizes is not known. No base-level quality is on record; no much larger clone is a single base apart. Using the deep immunoSEQ assay, multiplex PCR amplified TCR CDR3 regions from genomic DNA. Extracted genomic DNA from each cell subset was spread evenly across all wells of several immunoSEQ 96-well plates, with each plate serving as a replicate. For sorted subsets, approximately 200 ng of genomic DNA, equivalent to 30,000 or so T cell genomes, went into each replicate PCR. Purified libraries were measured with a Qubit 3.0 fluorometer, size-checked on a Bioanalyzer 2100, and measured again with the KAPA Library Quantification kit. Every immunoSEQ 96-well plate was sequenced on a dedicated single-read 150-cycle Illumina NextSeq 550 flow cell. The source study handled its data this way. Because the immunoSEQ output included only junctional sequences and no quality scores, the filtering could not be the same as the filtering used for full-length reads. Sequences were annotated with PyIR, a Python wrapper for IgBLAST v1.9, using IMGT germline references to assign V/J genes and CDR3. Any read was removed if the V/J assignment was weak (E-value above 1e-6), the CDR3 was missing, or the read contained stop codons, out-of-frame junctions, or ambiguous translated residues. V3J clonotypes were defined by identical inferred V gene, J gene, and CDR3 amino acid sequence. The percentage overlap between two repertoires was calculated by dividing the number of shared unique clonotypes by the size of the smaller repertoire. Three approaches were used to assess repertoire richness: RTK rarefaction, the Chao1 estimator, and Recon v2.1 estimates of unobserved clonotypes. Generation probabilities were computed with OLGA for all TCRbeta clonotypes obtained by the gDNA method from several donors. Here the immuneACCESS table is served through TCRdb, limited to in-frame sequences with V and J called. Missing clones are a known gap in these copies; in checked studies unresolved V genes cover under half, and the rest lacks a known reason. V and J calls and clone size are copied from that table; D and trimming were computed from the DNA. The sample table holds millions of clones, of which about 95% were seen once. Of the sample, roughly 1% falls within the top ten clones.

This sample stems from a study of shared clonotypes between healthy human individuals (dated by TCRdb to the early 2020s). The study in broad terms: Three men and two women, aged 18 to 49 years, made up the cohort. Per donor, three plates each were used for CD4 naive and CD4 memory, two for CD8 naive, and one for CD8 memory. To increase sequencing depth and limit assay-specific biases, TCR repertoire library preparation and sequencing were carried out by different laboratories using diverse techniques. Per donor, leukapheresis produced somewhere between about 0.94 and 9.5 billion PBMCs. The study deeply sequenced blood TCR repertoires of five healthy adults to estimate repertoire size and the extent of clonotype sharing between individuals. The study at large found these results: The genetic and exposure-history diversity represented was limited by the small number of donors. Clonotypes shared by all four sorted-subset donors showed higher generation probabilities than non-shared clonotypes. Naive subsets generally had larger estimated clonotype richness than memory subsets did. Pairwise subsampling indicated that sequencing depth was expected to affect the degree of clonotype sharing among donors. Only blood was sampled, and tissue TCR repertoires likely differ from those in blood. Even with the large sequencing depth, rarefaction of the sorted-subset datasets indicated that sequencing was incomplete. When a few donors were compared, the shared fraction of clonotypes was around 4.6% for naive CD4, 3% to 4% for naive CD8, 2% to 2.5% for memory CD4, and 0.4% for memory CD8.

The CDR3 numbers 13 residues from cysteine through phenylalanine. The sequence is cut down to CDR3 DNA, 39 bases in frame from base 1. From a lookup of the germline V gene, CDR1 and CDR2 are SGHDT and YYEEEE. Trimming removed 2 bases from V and 1 base from J, leaving 7 bases between the germline ends. CD8 naive samples consisted of CD45RO-negative cells that were positively selected for CCR7, yielding a CD45RA+CCR7+ population without TemRA cells. Healthy HIV-negative adults with no recently reported acute infections or vaccinations were included as donors. Every donor was a Caucasian adult living in Nashville, Tennessee, USA. Blood was obtained by leukapheresis, after which PBMCs were separated by Ficoll-Histopaque density gradient centrifugation and cryopreserved in liquid nitrogen vapor phase. Purity and quantity of every magnetically sorted T cell population were checked by analytical flow cytometry. Each sorted fraction had its genomic DNA isolated and then quantified by UV absorbance on a Nanodrop 2000c.

Here the chain combines TRBV5-6 and TRBJ2-7; no D gene can be assigned with confidence. Material: naive CD8+ T cells sorted from blood. The cell subset or site label corresponds to: CD45RA+CCR7+. This TCR derives from a man aged 18 to 30 in good health. The nucleotides read TGTGCCAGCAGCTTTCCGGAATCCTACGAGCAGTACTTC. It codes for CASSFPESYEQYF.